These 8 T cell receptor beta chains came from one sample sequenced in a study of cytomegalovirus exposure and HLA in healthy donors. 13 Jbeta primers and 60 Vbeta primers were used for the PCR. Profiled with immunoSEQ multiplex PCR; TCRdb holds only in-frame clones, not every one. The sample lists around 210,000 clones, just under 80% occurring once. The sample taken for sequencing was PBMCs. All receptors come from a boy aged 5 to 17 in good health and CMV-seronegative.

For this clone: At one end the junction does not follow the germline gene, possibly because of a read error. The identical CDR3 is also encoded by other nucleotide sequences in the sample. The chain uses TRBV18 and TRBJ1-4, with 7 bases aligning to TRBD1. This CDR3 has 13 residues. Germline-derived CDR1 and CDR2 are KGHSH and LQKENI. The CDR3 nucleotides read TGTGCCAGTTCCGGACAGGAGGGTGAAAAATTGTTTTTT. As protein: CASSGQEGEKLFF.

The V gene is TRBV5-6, the J gene TRBJ1-2, with 12 positions matching TRBD1. In germline, CDR1 is SGHDT, CDR2 YYEEEE. This CDR3 region has 18 residues. V gave up 0 bases and J gave up 8 bases; unmatched junction bases: 14. As DNA, the CDR3 is TGTGCCAGCAGCTTGGTTGGGACAGGGGGCGGACATCAAGGGGGCTACACCTTC. Its protein is CASSLVGTGGGHQGGYTF.

The chain employs TRBV11-3 and TRBJ1-2; tentatively, D is TRBD1 (6 bases). From germline, CDR1 is SGHNT and CDR2 YENEEA. The CDR3 loop spans 13 amino acids. Between the trimmed V and J ends, which lost 5 bases and 6 bases, there was a span of 13 bases. The CDR3, as DNA: TGTGCCAGCAGCGGTCGGGGACAAAATGGCTACACCTTC. Protein sequence: CASSGRGQNGYTF.

J is TRBJ2-7 and V is TRBV19, with no clear D. V was trimmed by 0 bases and J by 0 bases, leaving 6 bases between them. The CDR3 is 14 residues long. CDR1 and CDR2 (germline): LNHDA, SQIVND (reference sequence). CDR3: CASSIDVYSYEQYF. The CDR3 DNA follows: TGTGCCAGTAGTATAGATGTCTACTCCTACGAGCAGTACTTC. Combining the CDR3 with reference TRBV19 and TRBJ2-7 gives the whole variable domain DGGITQSPKYLFRKEGQNVTLSCEQNLNHDAMYWYRQDPGQGLRLIYYSQIVNDFQKGDIAEGYSVSREKKESFPLTVTSAQKNPTAFYLCASSIDVYSYEQYFGPGTRLTVT.

The chain links TRBV7-2 to TRBJ1-1; tentatively, D is TRBD1 (6 bases). The CDR3 spans 15 residues. CDR1 and CDR2 from the germline V gene are SGHTA and FQGNSA. Deletions cut 3 bases from V and 1 base from J, with 12 bases between. CDR3 residues: CASSFVSGQNTEAFF. The CDR3 DNA is TGTGCCAGCAGCTTTGTCTCGGGACAGAACACTGAAGCTTTCTTT.

The chain recombines TRBV11-2 with TRBJ2-7; D is undetermined. Germline CDR1 SGHAT, CDR2 FQNNGV. The CDR3 totals 11 residues. Trimming cost V 4 bases and J 3 bases, with 4 bases left between them. The CDR3 reads CASSSNYEQYF. The CDR3 bases are TGTGCCAGCAGCTCTAACTACGAGCAGTACTTC.

V is TRBV4-2 and J is TRBJ2-1; 12 nucleotides match TRBD2. V lost 1 base, J lost 4 bases, and 5 bases stayed unmatched. The length of the CDR3 is 17 residues. The V gene's germline CDR1 is LGHNA and CDR2 YNFKEQ. The CDR3 here is CASSQGGTSGYYNEQFF. For the CDR3, the DNA is TGTGCCAGCAGCCAAGGGGGGACTAGCGGGTATTACAATGAGCAGTTCTTC.

This chain uses TRBV9 with TRBJ1-1; 11 nucleotides agree with TRBD1. After removal of 3 bases from V and 11 bases from J, the junction contained 12 bases not matched to a gene. Looked up from germline, CDR1 is SGDLS and CDR2 is YYNGEE. The CDR3 has 15 amino acids. The CDR3 loop is CASSAPGTGGRRAFF. The CDR3 nucleotides are TGTGCCAGCAGCGCCCCCGGGACAGGGGGGAGACGGGCTTTCTTT.